This passage covers 16 T cell receptor beta chains from one sample sequenced in a study of T cells in Graves' hyperthyroidism and ophthalmopathy. The investigators amplified TCR beta CDR3 regions from RNA transcripts. RT-PCR in the first round (using the HTBI primer set) targeted the TCR CDR3. TCRdb ran MiXCR on the multiplex PCR reads and lists one entry per CDR3 protein. The repertoire holds hundreds of thousands of distinct CDR3 sequences, 14% to 15% seen once, with roughly an eighth in the top ten. The sequencing sample was made of blood. These receptors were obtained from a man younger than 35 with Graves' ophthalmopathy.

Ten or more counts support this clonotype. This chain joins TRBV10-3 and TRBJ1-2; weak D call: TRBD1 (6 bases). Germline CDR1 reads ENHRY; CDR2 reads SYGVKD. The CDR3 is 13 residues long. The V end lost 3 bases, the J end lost 3 bases, and 8 bases lay between the germline ends. CDR3 region: CAISEQGHYGYTF. The CDR3 DNA reads TGTGCCATCAGTGAACAGGGACACTATGGCTACACCTTC.

This clonotype was counted many times. This chain uses TRBV30 with TRBJ1-2; perhaps TRBD1 as D (5 bases). This CDR3 contains 16 residues. Germline CDR1 is GTSNPN and CDR2 is SVGIG (reference sequence). V was pared by 0 bases and J by 2 bases, with 16 bases between. The DNA for the CDR3 is TGTGCCTGGAGTGTTCCCCCTGGGGACCCAAACTATGGCTACACCTTC. This gives the protein CAWSVPPGDPNYGYTF.

This clonotype was observed many times. This chain uses TRBV5-1 with TRBJ2-7; 9 bases agree with TRBD1. This CDR3 spans 14 amino acids. Germline V CDR1 and CDR2: SGHRS, YFSETQ. The junction had 5 bases not matched to a gene; V was cut back by 2 bases and J by 5 bases. As DNA, the CDR3 is TGCGCCAGCAGCTTTATTGGGACAGGGAACGAGCAGTACTTC. As protein: CASSFIGTGNEQYF.

This clonotype has a count of ten or more. The rearrangement joins TRBV12-3 or TRBV12-4 to TRBJ2-7; TRBD2 might be the D (6 bases). Trimming took off 3 bases at V and 0 bases at J, with 12 bases between the two ends. The CDR3 totals 15 residues. CDR3 sequence reads: CASSFSEGGSYEQYF. Here the CDR3 DNA reads TGTGCCAGCAGTTTTTCGGAGGGAGGCTCCTACGAGCAGTACTTC.

This clonotype occurred a few times. This sequence joins TRBV10-2 and TRBJ1-2, with D uncertain. The CDR3 runs 15 residues. Trimming left V 3 bases short and J 2 bases short, with 13 bases between. Per the germline V gene, CDR1 is WSHSY and CDR2 is SAAADI. As DNA, the CDR3 is TGCGCCAGCAGTGACCCAGACATTTCCAACTATGGCTACACCTTC. As protein: CASSDPDISNYGYTF.

In its sample, this clonotype was seen a few times. The V call is TRBV6-4, the J call TRBJ1-5; perhaps TRBD1 as D (6 bases). This CDR3 has 14 residues. Germline loops: CDR1 MRHNA, CDR2 SNTAGT. V was shortened by 4 bases and J by 2 bases, with 9 bases between the two germline ends. The DNA for the CDR3 is TGTGCCAGCAGTGTACAGGGAGGCAATCAGCCCCAGCATTTT. This codes for CASSVQGGNQPQHF.

Notes on this clonotype: A much larger clone lies one base from this, so it may be a read error. The chain uses TRBV12-3 or TRBV12-4 and TRBJ2-2; 8 bases line up with TRBD2. Trimming removed 3 bases from V and 13 bases from J; junction bases left unmatched: 10. This CDR3 is 14 amino acids long. The CDR3 coding sequence is TGTGCCAGCAGTTTGAACGGGGGGGGGGGGTCGCTGTTTTTT. This gives the protein CASSLNGGGGSLFF.

This clonotype has a count of ten or more. This sequence joins TRBV11-2 and TRBJ2-3; D is tentatively TRBD1 or TRBD2 (6 bases each). This CDR3 contains 15 residues. V lost 8 bases and J 1 base, leaving 16 bases between the germline ends. CDR1 is SGHAT, CDR2 FQNNGV, per germline. The CDR3: CASSAERGGTDTQYF. CDR3 nucleotide sequence: TGTGCCAGCTCGGCGGAGAGGGGGGGCACAGATACGCAGTATTTT.

This clonotype was counted many times. The chain is built from TRBV18 and TRBJ2-7, with TRBD2 matching over 8 bases. After removal of 4 bases from V and 0 bases from J, the junction contained 8 bases not matched to a gene. Germline V CDR1 and CDR2: KGHSH, LQKENI. The CDR3 sequence is 16 residues long. The CDR3 region has the DNA TGTGCCAGCTCACTAACTAGCGGTTCAAGCTCCTACGAGCAGTACTTC. It encodes CASSLTSGSSSYEQYF.

The chain recombines TRBV11-1 with TRBJ2-5; D might be TRBD1 (6 bases). Germline V lookup: CDR1 SGHAT, CDR2 FQDESV (reference sequence). V lost 2 bases and J 6 bases, leaving 10 bases between the germline ends. The CDR3 extends over 13 amino acids. The CDR3 sequence: CASSLLGAQTQYF. CDR3 coding DNA: TGTGCCAGCAGCTTATTGGGGGCGCAGACCCAGTACTTC.

This clonotype occurred many times. The chain couples TRBV11-2 to TRBJ1-4, with D unresolved. The CDR3 is 13 residues long. The germline CDR1 and CDR2 sequences are SGHAT and FQNNGV. V gave up 3 bases and J gave up 5 bases, with 7 bases separating them. The CDR3 sequence is CASSLWENEKLFF. CDR3 DNA sequence: TGTGCCAGCAGCTTGTGGGAGAATGAAAAACTGTTTTTT.

This chain connects TRBV5-6 to TRBJ2-3; D may be TRBD1 (5 bases). Per germline, CDR1 SGHDT and CDR2 YYEEEE. The CDR3 spans 16 residues. V dropped 0 bases and J dropped 2 bases, with 13 bases sitting between them. The CDR3, as DNA: TGTGCCAGCAGCTTGGCCTGGCAGGGATCCACAGATACGCAGTATTTT. The encoded protein is CASSLAWQGSTDTQYF.

This clonotype was seen ten or more times. The chain combines TRBV6-1 with TRBJ2-1; D gene unclear. This CDR3 is built from 11 residues. Germline CDR1 reads MNHNS; CDR2 reads SASEGT. V lost 6 bases to trimming and J lost 8 bases, with 8 bases between them. CDR3 DNA: TGTGCCAGCAGACTATTTCATGAGCAGTTCTTC. It codes for CASRLFHEQFF.

This clonotype was seen a single time. Given a much more abundant clone one base away, this may be a read error. The CDR3 coding sequence is TGTGCCAGCAGTTTATCCGGGACTAGCGGGCACAGCTCCTACGAGCAGTTCTTC. Its translation: CASSLSGTSGHSSYEQFF. The J gene is TRBJ2-7, the V gene TRBV12-3 or TRBV12-4; 12 nucleotides match TRBD2. TRBJ2-1 matches the DNA end more closely, so the J call is doubtful. The CDR3 extends over 18 amino acids.

This clonotype occurred many times. In DNA form, the CDR3 reads TGTGCCAGCAGTGAAGCAATGCAGGGAGCCTATGGCTACACCTTC. Its translation: CASSEAMQGAYGYTF. The rearrangement links TRBV6-1 to TRBJ1-2; D might be TRBD1 (5 bases). CDR3 length: 15 amino acids. Germline values: CDR1 MNHNS, CDR2 SASEGT. The V gene lost 0 bases and the J gene lost 4 bases, with 12 bases spanning the gap.

The table lists this clonotype with many counts. The V and J genes are TRBV12-3 or TRBV12-4 and TRBJ1-4; D is unclear. CDR3 length: 14 amino acids. Trimming cost V 0 bases and J 4 bases, with 6 bases left between them. In DNA, the CDR3 is TGTGCCAGCAGTTTAGCTCTGCTTAATGAAAAACTGTTTTTT. It yields the protein CASSLALLNEKLFF.